The 26 T cell receptor beta chains listed next were all sequenced from one sample in a study (dated by TCRdb to 2013 to 2016). CD4+CD25+CD127-/low cells were isolated as Tregs. Receptor libraries were prepared by 5' RACE. Sequencing was performed on an Illumina MiSeq. TCRdb trimmed public reads at Q25 via fastp, called clones via MiXCR and kept in-frame beta chains. Rows are combined by CDR3 protein, so each entry shows the most common genes and DNA. The sample table contains some 9,100 distinct CDR3 sequences; only one count was recorded for 14% of them. In total, the top ten clones hold less than 4% of the sample. The sequenced material came from Tregs sorted from blood. These receptors came from a female donor with breast cancer.

This clonotype was observed at least ten times. The J gene is TRBJ2-7, the V gene TRBV20-1; 7 positions agree with TRBD1. Germline V gives CDR1 DFQATT, CDR2 SNEGSKA (reference sequence). The CDR3 sequence is 13 residues long. With V trimmed by 6 bases and J by 3 bases, 8 bases remained unmatched. The chain's CDR3 is CSAGYRGNYEQYF. Here the CDR3 DNA reads TGCAGTGCCGGCTACAGGGGAAACTACGAGCAGTACTTC.

Points on this clonotype: This may come from a read error, since a much larger clone is one base off. This chain links TRBV5-1 with TRBJ2-1, with TRBD2 matching over 9 bases. Germline values: CDR1 SGHRS, CDR2 YFSETQ. This CDR3 region has 16 residues. In DNA, the CDR3 is TGCGCCAGCAGCTTTGTAGCGGGAGTTGTCTACAATGAGCAGCTCTTC. Its translation: CASSFVAGVVYNEQLF. Filled out from reference TRBV5-1 and TRBJ2-1, the complete variable domain reads KAGVTQTPRYLIKTRGQQVTLSCSPISGHRSVSWYQQTPGQGLQFLFEYFSETQRNKGNFPGRFSGRQFSNSRSEMNVSTLELGDSALYLCASSFVAGVVYNEQLFGPGTRLTVL.

This clonotype was detected ten times or more. This chain joins TRBV7-9 and TRBJ2-2; 7 bases match TRBD2. In germline, CDR1 is SEHNR, CDR2 FQNEAQ (reference sequence). Trimming took 5 bases from V and 5 from J; bases not matched to a gene: 8. CDR3 size: 15 residues. The CDR3 coding sequence is TGTGCCAGCAGCCAGACTAGCAGACAGACCGGGGAGCTGTTTTTT. The encoded protein is CASSQTSRQTGELFF.

By frequency in the sample, this clonotype is medium-sized. Here the CDR3 DNA reads TGCGCCAGCAGCGATATCGTTGGTGGTAGCGTAAACATTCAGTACTTC. As protein: CASSDIVGGSVNIQYF. The chain recombines TRBV5-1 with TRBJ2-4; a possible D gene is TRBD2 (5 bases). Germline lookup yields CDR1 SGHRS and CDR2 YFSETQ. This CDR3 is built from 16 residues. Trimming left V 4 bases short and J 6 bases short, with 20 bases between.

This clonotype was observed many times. The chain carries TRBV30 and TRBJ2-1; 8 nucleotides line up with TRBD2. Per germline, CDR1 GTSNPN and CDR2 SVGIG (reference sequence). The trim removed 3 bases at V and 6 bases at J, leaving 13 bases unmatched. The CDR3 extends over 16 amino acids. CDR3 sequence (DNA): TGTGCCTGGAGGGGGAGGGGGACTAGATACTCCAATGAGCAGTTCTTC. It encodes CAWRGRGTRYSNEQFF.

This chain joins TRBV5-1 and TRBJ2-5; tentative D call: TRBD1 (5 bases). Trimming left V 3 bases short and J 2 bases short, with 14 bases between. Germline CDR1 is SGHRS and CDR2 is YFSETQ. The CDR3 runs 15 residues. The CDR3 DNA reads TGCGCCAGCAGCTCGGACAAAGGGCCGCAAGAGACCCAGTACTTC. Protein sequence: CASSSDKGPQETQYF.

This clonotype is labeled medium-sized. DNA for the CDR3: TGCGCCAGCAGCCGGGAAGAGACCCAGTACTTC. This gives the protein CASSREETQYF. The rearrangement links TRBV4-1 to TRBJ2-5; D is unresolved. The CDR3 contains 11 residues. V was shortened by 4 bases and J by 3 bases, with 3 bases between the two germline ends. The germline gives CDR1 MGHRA, CDR2 YSYEKL.

By sample fraction, this clonotype is medium-sized (0.01 to 0.1%). V gene TRBV7-3 combines with J gene TRBJ2-3; D unresolved. Germline CDR1 SGHTA, CDR2 FQGTGA. Trimming pared 0 bases from V and 8 bases from J, leaving 9 bases between. The CDR3 totals 13 residues. This CDR3 reads CASSLTPLGTQYF. Here the CDR3 DNA reads TGTGCCAGCAGCTTAACTCCCCTTGGTACGCAGTATTTT. Full variable domain (remainder filled in from reference TRBV7-3 and TRBJ2-3): GAGVSQTPSNKVTEKGKYVELRCDPISGHTALYWYRQSLGQGPEFLIYFQGTGAADDSGLPNDRFFAVRPEGSVSTLKIQRTERGDSAVYLCASSLTPLGTQYFGPGTRLTVL.

This clonotype is judged medium-sized (0.01 to 0.1%). The genes are TRBV2 and TRBJ1-2; 8 bases match TRBD1. Germline V gene sequence: CDR1 SNHLY, CDR2 FYNNEI. CDR3 size: 14 residues. Trimming cost V 10 bases and J 2 bases; bases outside gene matches: 9. The CDR3 DNA reads as TGTGCCACCACCCCCCAGGGGGCGAACTATGGCTACACCTTC. Its translation is CATTPQGANYGYTF.

Many counts were recorded for this clonotype. The V and J genes are TRBV29-1 and TRBJ2-7; perhaps TRBD2 as D (6 bases). V shed 2 bases and J shed 1 base, with 12 bases lying between them. The CDR3 has 14 residues. In germline, CDR1 is SQVTM, CDR2 ANQGSEA. CDR3 protein: CSVESGGASYEQYF. CDR3 sequence (DNA): TGCAGCGTTGAATCCGGAGGGGCTTCCTACGAGCAGTACTTC.

Relative to its sample, this clonotype is medium-sized. This sequence joins TRBV10-3 and TRBJ1-1, with D possibly TRBD1 on 5 matching bases. The CDR3 length is 15 residues. CDR1 and CDR2 (germline): ENHRY, SYGVKD. The V and J ends lost 5 bases and 3 bases respectively, with 16 bases between them. The chain's CDR3 is CAISYSGNVDTEAFF. The CDR3 bases are TGTGCCATCAGTTACTCAGGGAACGTGGACACTGAAGCTTTCTTT.

Ten or more counts support this clonotype. The chain employs TRBV7-9 and TRBJ2-7, with 15 bases aligning to TRBD2. The CDR3 contains 17 residues. Trimming took 5 bases from V and 4 from J; bases not matched to a gene: 9. Germline assignment: CDR1 SEHNR and CDR2 FQNEAQ (reference sequence). CDR3 coding DNA: TGTGCCAGCAGCCCAACTCCCGGGACTAGCGGGAGGTACGAGCAGTACTTC. This translates into CASSPTPGTSGRYEQYF.

By share of the sample, this clonotype is medium-sized (0.01 to 0.1%). The chain recombines TRBV7-9 with TRBJ2-1; TRBD1 aligns across 10 bases. Losses at the gene ends were 0 bases for V and 5 bases for J; bases not matched to a gene: 4. The CDR3 is 16 residues long. CDR1 and CDR2 from the germline V gene are SEHNR and FQNEAQ (reference sequence). This chain's CDR3 is CASSLAGTGVDNEQFF. The DNA of the CDR3 is TGTGCCAGCAGCTTAGCCGGGACAGGGGTAGACAATGAGCAGTTCTTC.

In this sample, this clonotype is medium-sized. This chain links TRBV4-2 with TRBJ2-2; D remains unclear. V dropped 4 bases and J dropped 2 bases, with 8 bases sitting between them. CDR3 length equals 14 residues. Per germline, CDR1 LGHNA and CDR2 YNFKEQ. The CDR3 DNA follows: TGTGCCAGCAGCCCTTTCCGAAACACCGGGGAGCTGTTTTTT. Its translation: CASSPFRNTGELFF.

This clonotype was observed at least ten times. The chain has TRBV5-1 and TRBJ2-3; D not resolved. Germline lookup yields CDR1 SGHRS and CDR2 YFSETQ. The CDR3 covers 13 residues. With 0 bases removed from V and 1 base from J, the gap between germline ends came to 3 bases. CDR3 sequence: CASSLDGTDTQYF. The CDR3 coding sequence is TGCGCCAGCAGCTTGGACGGCACAGATACGCAGTATTTT.

This clonotype came up many times. The chain employs TRBV5-5 and TRBJ2-5; D is tentatively TRBD1 or TRBD2 (5 bases each). In germline, CDR1 is SGHKS, CDR2 YYEKEE (reference sequence). V gave up 3 bases and J gave up 1 base, with 13 bases separating them. The CDR3 extends over 15 amino acids. The CDR3 reads CASSSRVGTQETQYF. CDR3 bases: TGTGCCAGCAGCTCCCGGGTGGGGACCCAAGAGACCCAGTACTTC. Drawing the rest from reference TRBV5-5 and TRBJ2-5, the complete variable domain is DAGVTQSPTHLIKTRGQQVTLRCSPISGHKSVSWYQQVLGQGPQFIFQYYEKEERGRGNFPDRFSARQFPNYSSELNVNALLLGDSALYLCASSSRVGTQETQYFGPGTRLLVL.

In this sample, this clonotype is medium-sized (0.01 to 0.1%). CDR3 residues: CASSPRKPGTNFRDTEAFF. Written as DNA, the CDR3 is TGCGCCAGCAGCCCACGAAAACCCGGGACAAACTTTCGGGACACTGAAGCTTTCTTT. The rearrangement joins TRBV4-1 to TRBJ1-1; possibly TRBD1 for D (6 bases). Trimming left V 4 bases short and J 3 bases short, with 27 bases between. Germline V gene sequence: CDR1 MGHRA, CDR2 YSYEKL. This CDR3 has 19 residues.

This clonotype counts as medium-sized (0.01 to 0.1%). The CDR3 sequence is CASSPRVPGQGNYGYTF. The DNA of the CDR3 is TGTGCCAGCAGCCCCCGAGTACCGGGACAGGGGAACTATGGCTACACCTTC. The chain combines TRBV7-6 with TRBJ1-2; 10 bases match TRBD1. Per the germline V gene, CDR1 is SGHVS and CDR2 is FNYEAQ. The length of the CDR3 is 17 residues. The J segment lost 2 bases and the V segment lost 5 bases, leaving 11 bases of the junction unmatched.

Note on this clonotype: No conserved phenylalanine or tryptophan ends this CDR3, so it is likely a read error. The J gene is TRBJ1-2, the V gene TRBV18, with 8 bases aligning to TRBD1. The junction had 5 bases not matched to a gene; V was cut back by 8 bases and J by 6 bases. This CDR3 has 12 amino acids. CDR1 is KGHSH, CDR2 LQKENI, per germline. The CDR3 nucleotides read TGTGCCAGCCCAAAGGACAGGGATGGCTACACCGTC. It is translated as CASPKDRDGYTV.

In this sample, this clonotype is medium-sized. The CDR3 region is CASSLTAPGQKHNEQFF. CDR3 DNA: TGTGCCAGCAGCCTCACCGCACCGGGACAGAAACACAATGAGCAGTTCTTC. This chain uses TRBV6-2 or TRBV6-3 with TRBJ2-1; 7 nucleotides match TRBD1. The CDR3 spans 17 residues. V dropped 6 bases and J dropped 5; count of bases not matched to a gene: 16. Per the germline V gene, CDR1 is MNHEY and CDR2 is SVGEGT.

The chain recombines TRBV29-1 with TRBJ2-3; D is perhaps TRBD1 (5 bases). Germline CDR1 SQVTM, CDR2 ANQGSEA. Trimming cost V 4 bases and J 6 bases, with 14 bases left between them. The CDR3 is 13 amino acids. CDR3 sequence: CSVGSRGADTQYF. The DNA of the CDR3 is TGCAGCGTTGGATCTAGGGGCGCGGATACGCAGTATTTT.

This clonotype rates as medium-sized. The V and J genes are TRBV29-1 and TRBJ2-3, with 8 positions matching TRBD2. This CDR3 is 13 amino acids long. The V gene's germline CDR1 is SQVTM and CDR2 ANQGSEA. Trimming cost V 3 bases and J 4 bases; bases outside gene matches: 3. The CDR3 nucleotides read TGCAGCGTTGAGACTAGCGCGTCAGATACGCAGTATTTT. It is translated as CSVETSASDTQYF.

The V call is TRBV6-2 or TRBV6-3, the J call TRBJ1-1; the D is unclear. Per germline, CDR1 MNHEY and CDR2 SVGEGT. V dropped 2 bases and J dropped 1 base, with 17 bases sitting between them. This CDR3 is 17 amino acids long. The CDR3 nucleotides read TGTGCCAGCAGTTACCCGTTCGTCGAGCGGAGGAACACTGAAGCTTTCTTT. The encoded protein is CASSYPFVERRNTEAFF.

This clonotype was recorded a few times. A much more abundant neighbour one base away suggests this may be a read error. This likely comes from a read error, as the CDR3 has no conserved phenylalanine or tryptophan at its end. This sequence joins TRBV29-1 and TRBJ2-3; perhaps TRBD2 as D (6 bases). The germline V gene encodes CDR1 SQVTM and CDR2 ANQGSEA. The CDR3 contains 11 residues. V was shortened by 4 bases and J by 5 bases, with 7 bases between the two germline ends. CDR3 amino acids: CSVGGVDTQYS. Here the CDR3 DNA reads TGCAGCGTTGGGGGGGTAGATACGCAGTATTCT.

This clonotype is medium-sized within its sample. The chain couples TRBV7-2 to TRBJ1-1; D perhaps matches TRBD1 (5 bases). The CDR3 is 15 residues long. V shed 5 bases and J shed 5 bases, with 18 bases lying between them. Germline values: CDR1 SGHTA, CDR2 FQGNSA. The CDR3 DNA sequence: TGTGCCAGCAGCCCAAGGGGTGAGGGAGAGACTGAAGCTTTCTTT. Translated, it gives CASSPRGEGETEAFF.

By sample share, this clonotype is medium-sized. V usage is TRBV6-6 and J usage is TRBJ1-1, with a possible D match to TRBD1 (6 bases). CDR1 and CDR2 (germline): MNHNY, SVGAGI (reference sequence). The CDR3 totals 15 residues. V was cut by 0 bases and J by 6 bases, with 14 bases left in between. CDR3 region: CASSYSSGVIPEAFF. The CDR3 DNA follows: TGTGCCAGCAGTTACTCGTCAGGGGTGATACCTGAAGCTTTCTTT.